This record covers a single T cell receptor (delta chain). Its antigen remains unknown. The data were obtained in a study of Vδ1+ human thymocytes. The template was reverse-transcribed extracted RNA. Multiplex PCR used pooled V-gene forward primers and a constant-region reverse primer to amplify CDR3s. TCRdb repeated clone calling on the multiplex PCR reads with CATT. The sample consists of about 75,000 delta-chain clones, approximately 30% of them appearing once. V was cut by 1 base and J by 0 bases, with 21 bases left in between. There are 19 residues in the CDR3. Looked up from germline, CDR1 is TSWWSYY and CDR2 is QGS. Notes on the study in general: In the thymus, TRG and TRD repertoires looked highly polyclonal with Gaussian CDR3 lengths.

The receptor was isolated from a boy younger than two who had congenital heart surgery. Sequencing was carried out using Vdelta1+ gamma-delta thymocytes from the thymus. The subset here: FACS-sorted CD3+ TCRalphabeta- TCRVdelta1+ TCRVdelta2- thymocytes. This chain uses TRDV1 with TRDJ1; TRDD3 might be the D (6 bases). CDR3 amino acids: CALGERRGTTTLYTDKLIF. The CDR3 DNA sequence: TGTGCTCTTGGGGAACGCCGGGGGACGACCACCTTGTACACCGATAAACTCATCTTT.